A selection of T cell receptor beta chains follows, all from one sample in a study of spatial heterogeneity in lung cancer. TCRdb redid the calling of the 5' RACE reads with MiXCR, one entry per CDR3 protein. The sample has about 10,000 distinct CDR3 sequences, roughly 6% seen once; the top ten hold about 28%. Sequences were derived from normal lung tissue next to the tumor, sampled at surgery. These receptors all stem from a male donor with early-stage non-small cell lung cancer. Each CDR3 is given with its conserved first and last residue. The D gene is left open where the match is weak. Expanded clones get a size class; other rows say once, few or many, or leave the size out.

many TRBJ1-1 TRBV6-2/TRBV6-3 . TGTGCCAGCAGTTACTCGTTGAAGATCTCTGAAGCTTTCTTT CASSYSLKISEAFF
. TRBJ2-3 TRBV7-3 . TGTGCCAGCAGCCAAGAACTGACAGATACGCAGTATTTT CASSQELTDTQYF
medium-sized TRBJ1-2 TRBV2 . TGTGCCAGCAGCCGGGGATCGGGGGTCGGGATCTATGGCTACACCTTC CASSRGSGVGIYGYTF
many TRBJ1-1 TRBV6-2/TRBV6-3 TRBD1 TGTGCCAGCAGTGGACCGGGACAGGGAGCCACTGAAGCTTTCTTT CASSGPGQGATEAFF
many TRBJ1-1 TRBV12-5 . TGTGCTAGTGGTTTGGCAAACACTGAAGCTTTCTTT CASGLANTEAFF
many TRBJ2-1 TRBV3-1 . TGTGCCAGCAGCGTGGGGACACTGACCCTCTTTTACAATGAGCAGTTCTTC CASSVGTLTLFYNEQFF
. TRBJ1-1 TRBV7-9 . TGTGCCAGCAGCCGACAGTCCACTGAAGCTTTCTTT CASSRQSTEAFF
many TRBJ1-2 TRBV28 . TGTGCCAGCAGTTCCTCCCAGGCAGGGCCCTTCTATGGCTACACCTTC CASSSSQAGPFYGYTF
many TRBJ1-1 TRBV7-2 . TGTGCCAGCAGCTCCCCCCCCAGGGACACTGAAGCTTTCTTT CASSSPPRDTEAFF
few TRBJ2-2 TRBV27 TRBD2 TGTGCCAGCAGAACTGGACTAGCGGACACCGGGGAGCTGTTTTTT CASRTGLADTGELFF
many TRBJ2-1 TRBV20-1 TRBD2 TGCAGTGCTAGTTCTAGCGGAGACAATGAGCAGTTCTTC CSASSSGDNEQFF
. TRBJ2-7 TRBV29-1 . TGCAGCGTTCGGTTTAGCGTTTACAGAGCCTACGAGCAGTACTTC CSVRFSVYRAYEQYF
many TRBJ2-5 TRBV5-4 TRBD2 TGTGCCAGCAGCTTGGGACTAGCGGGAGGACAAGCCGCAAAGACCCAGTACTTC CASSLGLAGGQAAKTQYF
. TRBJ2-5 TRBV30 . TGTGCCTGGAGGGCAGGGCAAGAGACCCAGTACTTC CAWRAGQETQYF
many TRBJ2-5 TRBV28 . TGTGCCAGCAGTTTGTCTCTAGGACCCCAAGAGACCCAGTACTTC CASSLSLGPQETQYF
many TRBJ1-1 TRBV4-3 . TGCGCCAGCAGCCCAGTGCTTGACACTGAAGCTTTCTTT CASSPVLDTEAFF
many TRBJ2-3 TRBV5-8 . TGTGCCAGCAGCTTGGGGTGGACCGGGGATACGCAGTATTTT CASSLGWTGDTQYF
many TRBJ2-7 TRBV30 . TGTGCCTGGACCCTTACCCAGGGAAGCGAGCAGTACTTC CAWTLTQGSEQYF
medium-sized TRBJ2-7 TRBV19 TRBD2 TGTGCCGCCGGGAGGGCAGGCTCCTACGAGCAGTACTTC CAAGRAGSYEQYF
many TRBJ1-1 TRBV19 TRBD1 TGTGCCAGTAGTTTTGGACAGGGTTTACCTGAAGCTTTCTTT CASSFGQGLPEAFF
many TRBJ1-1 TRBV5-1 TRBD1 TGCGCCAGCAGCTTGCCCACCGGGACAGGGATCCGTAGGAACACTGAAGCTTTCTTT CASSLPTGTGIRRNTEAFF
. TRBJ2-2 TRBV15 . TGTGCCACCAGCGGAGACTATAACACCGGGGAGCTGTTTTTT CATSGDYNTGELFF
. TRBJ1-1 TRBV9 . TGTGCCAGCAGCGTAGGAGAGGTTGTCACTGAAGCTTTCTTT CASSVGEVVTEAFF
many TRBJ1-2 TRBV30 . TGTGCCTGGAGGACCGGAGCTCTCTATGGCTACACCTTC CAWRTGALYGYTF
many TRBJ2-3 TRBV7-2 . TGTGCCAGCAGCCCGTCGGGAGCAGATACGCAGTATTTT CASSPSGADTQYF
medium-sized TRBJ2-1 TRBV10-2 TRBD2 TGCGCCAGCAGTGAGGCTAGCGGGGGCAATGAGCAGTTCTTC CASSEASGGNEQFF
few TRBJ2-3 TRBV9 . TGTGCCAGCAGCCCATACGGCGTAGATACGCAGTATTTT CASSPYGVDTQYF
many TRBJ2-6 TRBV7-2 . TGTGCCAGCCAACGAGAGAGTGGGGCCAACGTCCTGACTTTC CASQRESGANVLTF
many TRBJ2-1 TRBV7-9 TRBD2 TGTGCCAGCAGCTTTAGCGGGAGCTCCTACAATGAGCAGTTCTTC CASSFSGSSYNEQFF
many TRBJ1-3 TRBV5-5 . TGTGCCAGCAGCCGAACAGACTCTGGAAACACCATATATTTT CASSRTDSGNTIYF
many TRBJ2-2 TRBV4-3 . TGCGCCAGCAGCCAAGACCCGGGAACGAACACCGGGGAGCTGTTTTTT CASSQDPGTNTGELFF
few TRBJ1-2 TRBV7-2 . TGTGCCAGCAGCTCCTTACAGGGAGGTGGTTCCTATGGCTACACCTTC CASSSLQGGGSYGYTF
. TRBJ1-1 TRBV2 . TGTGCCAGCAGTGACCCTGGGCCCGGACCGTACACTGAAGCTTTCTTT CASSDPGPGPYTEAFF
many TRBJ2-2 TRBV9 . TGTGCCAGCAGCCCCCAGTCAGGGTGGGGCGGGGAGCTGTTTTTT CASSPQSGWGGELFF
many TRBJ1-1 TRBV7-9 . TGTGCCAGCAGCATTCCAACCGGGCGGCCTTTCTTT CASSIPTGRPFF
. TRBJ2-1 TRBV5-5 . TGTGCCAGCAGCCTGGGCCGGGGAATTGAGCAGTTCTTC CASSLGRGIEQFF
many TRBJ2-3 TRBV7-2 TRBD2 TGTGCCAGCAGCTTTGGGGGAGGGGCAGATACGCAGTATTTT CASSFGGGADTQYF
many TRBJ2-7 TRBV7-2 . TGTGCCAGCAGCTTAGCGCAACGGGGGCCCTACGAGCAGTACTTC CASSLAQRGPYEQYF
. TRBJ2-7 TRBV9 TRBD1 TGTGCCAGCAGCGTAGAGGGGAGACAGGGTCCCTACGAGCAGTACTTC CASSVEGRQGPYEQYF
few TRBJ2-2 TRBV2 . TGTGCCAGCAGTGAAGACTACACCGGGGAGCTGTTTTTT CASSEDYTGELFF
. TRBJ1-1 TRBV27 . TGTGCCAGCAGTCTAAGTGCGGGGCGTCTTCTCACTGAAGCTTTCTTT CASSLSAGRLLTEAFF
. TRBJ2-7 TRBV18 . TGTGCCAGCTCACCTAGCACACGCCCCTACGAGCAGTACTTC CASSPSTRPYEQYF
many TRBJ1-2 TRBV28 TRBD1 TGTGCCAGCAGTTGGGGACAGGGTCACGGCTACACCTTC CASSWGQGHGYTF
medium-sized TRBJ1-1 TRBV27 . TGTGCCAGCATCCAGGGTTTTGAAGCTTTCTTT CASIQGFEAFF
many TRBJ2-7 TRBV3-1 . TGTGCCAGCAGCCAAGGAAGAGTAGAGGGGTACGAGCAGTACTTC CASSQGRVEGYEQYF
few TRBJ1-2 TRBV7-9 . TGTGCCAGCAGCTTAGTTGTGGGGCCAGGGCAAGACTATGGCTACACCTTC CASSLVVGPGQDYGYTF
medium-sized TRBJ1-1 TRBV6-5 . TGTGCCAGCAGTTATCAGGTTAACACAGGGTCTGAAGCTTTCTTT CASSYQVNTGSEAFF
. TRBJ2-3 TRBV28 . TGTGCCAGCAGTTCACCCAACAGAGGCACAGATACGCAGTATTTT CASSSPNRGTDTQYF
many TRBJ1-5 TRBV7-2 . TGTGCCAGCAGCTTAGTGGGTCCAAATCAGCCCCAGCATTTT CASSLVGPNQPQHF
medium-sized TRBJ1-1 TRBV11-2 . TGTGCCAGCAGCTTAGTTTTAGCGGTGGCTGAAGCTTTCTTT CASSLVLAVAEAFF
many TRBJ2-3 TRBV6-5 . TGTGCCAGCAGCCTCTTTCCCGGCCCGCAGTATTTT CASSLFPGPQYF
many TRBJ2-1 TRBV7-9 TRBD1 TGTGCCAGCAGGGACAGGGACGAGACCAATGAGCAGTTCTTC CASRDRDETNEQFF
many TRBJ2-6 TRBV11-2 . TGTGCCAGCAGCGAACCCGTTCCTGTTGGGGCCAACGTCCTGACTTTC CASSEPVPVGANVLTF
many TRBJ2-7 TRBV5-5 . TGTGCCAGCAGCTTGCGGCTGTTAGACTCCCCCTACGAGCAGTACTTC CASSLRLLDSPYEQYF
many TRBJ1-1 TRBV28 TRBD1 TGTGCCGGGGGACAGGGTAGCACTGAAGCTTTCTTT CAGGQGSTEAFF